Each of the 21 T cell receptor beta chains below was sequenced from the same sample in a study of cytomegalovirus exposure and HLA in healthy donors. The PCR was carried out with 60 Vbeta primers and 13 Jbeta primers. Method: immunoSEQ multiplex PCR; TCRdb's copy keeps in-frame clones and lacks some. The sample records roughly 93,000 clones, just under 80% being singletons. Material: PBMCs. The receptor source for this set is a man aged 25 to 40 in good health and CMV-seronegative.

The rearrangement uses TRBV5-1 and TRBJ2-5; TRBD2 agrees at 9 bases. Germline values: CDR1 SGHRS, CDR2 YFSETQ. Unmatched junction bases numbered 5, after V lost 0 bases and J lost 2 bases. This CDR3 comprises 16 residues. CDR3 in amino acids: CASSLAGTSPQETQYF. The CDR3 region has the DNA TGCGCCAGCAGCTTGGCGGGGACTAGCCCACAAGAGACCCAGTACTTC.

This chain joins TRBV28 and TRBJ1-5; maybe TRBD1 (5 bases). V shed 3 bases and J shed 3 bases, with 12 bases lying between them. This CDR3 is built from 15 residues. From germline, CDR1 is MDHEN and CDR2 SYDVKM. The CDR3 DNA sequence: TGTGCCAGCAGTTTCTATGGACAAGACAATCAGCCCCAGCATTTT. Its translation is CASSFYGQDNQPQHF.

This clone was seen a few times. The chain uses TRBV7-6 and TRBJ2-2, with D possibly matching TRBD2 (6 bases). This CDR3 comprises 14 residues. Germline loops: CDR1 SGHVS, CDR2 FNYEAQ. V was shortened by 5 bases and J by 6 bases, with 13 bases between the two germline ends. The CDR3 spells CASSARGNAGELFF. DNA for the CDR3: TGTGCCAGCAGCGCCCGGGGGAATGCCGGGGAGCTGTTTTTT.

This clone was counted a few times. The chain couples TRBV28 to TRBJ1-2, with unresolved D. The V gene's germline CDR1 is MDHEN and CDR2 SYDVKM. The CDR3 contains 12 residues. V was cut by 4 bases and J by 1 base, with 4 bases left in between. The CDR3, as DNA: TGTGCCAGCAGTTACTATAACTATGGCTACACCTTC. This sequence encodes CASSYYNYGYTF.

V and J are TRBV5-1 and TRBJ2-1; maybe TRBD1 (5 bases). This CDR3 region has 13 residues. Germline CDR1 and CDR2: SGHRS and YFSETQ. V was clipped by 4 bases and J by 6 bases, with 11 bases between them. DNA for the CDR3: TGCGCCAGCAGCCCCGACAGATTCAATGAGCAGTTCTTC. It translates to CASSPDRFNEQFF.

The rearrangement uses TRBV10-2 and TRBJ1-3, with 9 bases that match TRBD1. The ends lost 6 bases at V and 1 base at J; junction bases unmatched: 4. CDR1 is WSHSY and CDR2 is SAAADI in the germline V gene. The CDR3 has 15 residues. The CDR3 coding sequence is TGCGCCAGCAGCCCCGGACAGGGGTCTGGAAACACCATATATTTT. It codes for CASSPGQGSGNTIYF.

This chain joins TRBV5-1 and TRBJ1-2, with 9 bases matching TRBD1. The trim removed 4 bases at V and 8 bases at J, leaving 6 bases unmatched. Germline CDR1 and CDR2: SGHRS and YFSETQ. The CDR3 totals 13 residues. The DNA for the CDR3 is TGCGCCAGCAGCCCGGGACAGGGCATAGGCTACACCTTC. This sequence encodes CASSPGQGIGYTF.

This clone showed up just a few times. V is TRBV18 and J is TRBJ1-5; maybe TRBD1 (6 bases). This CDR3 region has 13 residues. Germline CDR1 is KGHSH and CDR2 is LQKENI. The V and J ends lost 4 bases and 5 bases respectively, with 9 bases between them. The CDR3 DNA is TGTGCCAGCTCACGAGGGGGTGATCAGCCCCAGCATTTT. Translation gives CASSRGGDQPQHF.

The rearrangement joins TRBV30 to TRBJ1-3; the match to TRBD1 covers 11 bases. The germline CDR1 and CDR2 sequences are GTSNPN and SVGIG (reference sequence). V shed 5 bases and J 7 bases; nucleotides not matched to a gene: 4. This CDR3 is built from 13 residues. The CDR3 region is CAWGTGGGNTIYF. Written as DNA, the CDR3 is TGTGCCTGGGGGACAGGGGGAGGGAACACCATATATTTT.

This chain connects TRBV10-3 to TRBJ2-7, with 7 bases matching TRBD2. Germline-derived CDR1 and CDR2 are ENHRY and SYGVKD. With 6 bases clipped from V and 3 bases from J, the junction kept 11 bases outside the gene matches. The CDR3 length is 15 residues. CDR3 residues: CAIRSLRTSGYEQYF. CDR3 nucleotides: TGTGCCATCAGGAGTTTGAGGACTAGTGGCTACGAGCAGTACTTC.

Comments on this clone: Other DNA sequences of this sample code for an identical CDR3. The rearrangement uses TRBV19 and TRBJ1-1; a possible D gene is TRBD1 (5 bases). This CDR3 has 13 residues. Germline CDR1 LNHDA, CDR2 SQIVND (reference sequence). The V end lost 6 bases, the J end lost 5 bases, and 13 bases lay between the germline ends. CDR3: CASRGQGRTEAFF. In DNA, the CDR3 is TGTGCCAGTAGGGGGCAGGGTAGGACTGAAGCTTTCTTT.

This clone was observed a single time. The chain couples TRBV27 to TRBJ2-1; 13 bases agree with TRBD2. CDR1 is MNHEY, CDR2 SMNVEV, per germline (reference sequence). V was pared by 6 bases and J by 9 bases, with 8 bases of the junction left unmatched. The CDR3 is 15 residues long. CDR3 loop: CASSPGTSGKAEQFF. The CDR3, as DNA: TGTGCCAGCAGCCCCGGGACTAGCGGGAAGGCTGAGCAGTTCTTC.

The chain employs TRBV5-1 and TRBJ2-1; the match to TRBD1 covers 8 bases. The CDR3 is 15 amino acids. Losses at the gene ends were 4 bases for V and 3 bases for J; bases not matched to a gene: 6. Germline-derived CDR1 and CDR2 are SGHRS and YFSETQ. The CDR3 spells CASSLRTGRYNEQFF. CDR3 sequence (DNA): TGCGCCAGCAGCCTTAGGACAGGGCGCTACAATGAGCAGTTCTTC.

The V and J genes are TRBV10-3 and TRBJ1-1; a weak D match, TRBD1 (6 bases). The germline gives CDR1 ENHRY, CDR2 SYGVKD. This CDR3 region has 13 residues. The V end was cut by 5 bases, the J end by 2 bases, with 9 bases between. The CDR3 DNA sequence: TGTGCCATCAGTAAGACAGGTAACACTGAAGCTTTCTTT. Translated: CAISKTGNTEAFF.

This chain links TRBV10-3 with TRBJ2-1; D possibly corresponds to TRBD2 (5 bases). This CDR3 region has 14 residues. From germline, CDR1 is ENHRY and CDR2 SYGVKD. The germline V and J ends were trimmed by 0 bases and 12 bases, with 15 bases remaining between them. CDR3 amino acids: CAISESKTAAVQFF. The CDR3 DNA reads TGTGCCATCAGTGAGTCGAAGACGGCAGCGGTGCAGTTCTTC.

This chain connects TRBV30 to TRBJ1-1, with D possibly matching TRBD1 (5 bases). Germline V lookup: CDR1 GTSNPN, CDR2 SVGIG (reference sequence). CDR3 size: 14 residues. Trimming took 5 bases from V and 6 from J, leaving 19 bases between them. The CDR3 sequence: CAWGVGQPGAEAFF. The CDR3 DNA reads as TGTGCCTGGGGGGTGGGGCAGCCGGGGGCTGAAGCTTTCTTT.

CDR3 residues: CSVEDVSGSAYNEQFF. CDR3 coding DNA: TGCAGCGTTGAAGATGTTTCAGGATCTGCCTACAATGAGCAGTTCTTC. V usage is TRBV29-1 and J usage is TRBJ2-1; no clear D. Germline lookup yields CDR1 SQVTM and CDR2 ANQGSEA. The V and J ends lost 0 bases and 2 bases respectively, with 14 bases between them. This CDR3 is 16 amino acids long.

This rearrangement joins TRBV7-9 to TRBJ2-1, with a possible D match to TRBD1 (6 bases). V was pared by 8 bases and J by 4 bases, with 15 bases between. Looked up from germline, CDR1 is SEHNR and CDR2 is FQNEAQ (reference sequence). The CDR3 is 14 amino acids. The CDR3 coding sequence is TGTGCCAGCCTAGGGGACACCTTATACAATGAGCAGTTCTTC. It codes for CASLGDTLYNEQFF. Together with reference TRBV7-9 and TRBJ2-1, the CDR3 gives the full variable domain: DTGVSQNPRHKITKRGQNVTFRCDPISEHNRLYWYRQTLGQGPEFLTYFQNEAQLEKSRLLSDRFSAERPKGSFSTLEIQRTEQGDSAMYLCASLGDTLYNEQFFGPGTRLTVL.

The chain recombines TRBV5-4 with TRBJ2-7, with D tentatively TRBD1 (6 bases). V gave up 4 bases and J gave up 4 bases, with 15 bases separating them. Germline V gives CDR1 SGHNT, CDR2 YYREEE (reference sequence). This CDR3 is 14 amino acids long. CDR3 sequence (DNA): TGTGCCAGCAGCCTAAGAGGACAGTTTTACGAGCAGTACTTC. Translated, it gives CASSLRGQFYEQYF. Complete variable domain (other parts from reference TRBV5-4 and TRBJ2-7): ETGVTQSPTHLIKTRGQQVTLRCSSQSGHNTVSWYQQALGQGPQFIFQYYREEENGRGNFPPRFSGLQFPNYSSELNVNALELDDSALYLCASSLRGQFYEQYFGPGTRLTVT.

The table lists this clone with a count of one. V gene TRBV6-6 combines with J gene TRBJ2-7; 8 nucleotides line up with TRBD1. Germline assignment: CDR1 MNHNY and CDR2 SVGAGI (reference sequence). V trimming: 6 bases; J trimming: 3 bases; junction bases outside the gene matches: 4. This CDR3 contains 13 residues. This chain's CDR3 is CASSRDRSYEQYF. CDR3 DNA sequence: TGTGCCAGCAGCCGGGACAGGAGCTACGAGCAGTACTTC.

The chain links TRBV12-5 to TRBJ2-5; 9 bases match TRBD2. Germline V CDR1 and CDR2: LGHNT, FRNRAP. This CDR3 has 15 residues. V was clipped by 3 bases and J by 0 bases; unmatched bases: 2. For the CDR3, the DNA is TGTGCTAGTGGTTTTGCGGGAGGGTACCAAGAGACCCAGTACTTC. Encoded protein: CASGFAGGYQETQYF. Looking up the rest from reference TRBV12-5 and TRBJ2-5 gives the full variable domain: DARVTQTPRHKVTEMGQEVTMRCQPILGHNTVFWYRQTMMQGLELLAYFRNRAPLDDSGMPKDRFSAEMPDATLATLKIQPSEPRDSAVYFCASGFAGGYQETQYFGPGTRLLVL.